These T cell receptor beta chains were read from a single sample in a study of cytomegalovirus exposure and HLA in healthy donors. Here immunoSEQ multiplex PCR was the method, and the copy in TCRdb shows in-frame clones only, minus some. The table has about 70,000 clones, around two thirds seen once. The sequencing sample was made of PBMCs. Every receptor here comes from a human donor in good health. Both conserved end residues are part of each CDR3. The order of the fields is J gene, clone size, D gene, V gene, CDR3 protein, CDR3 DNA. D genes are given only for firm matches. The size entry is marked missing in some rows and otherwise reads once, few, many or a size class.

TRBJ2-1 . TRBD1 TRBV19 CASSIVGQGTYNEQFF TGTGCCAGTAGTATAGTGGGACAGGGAACTTACAATGAGCAGTTCTTC
TRBJ1-3 . TRBD1 TRBV5-5 CASSLGQGGDTIYF TGTGCCAGCAGCTTGGGACAGGGAGGAGACACCATATATTTT
TRBJ1-2 . TRBD1 TRBV2 CASSSGTGEYGYTF TGTGCCAGCAGTTCGGGGACAGGGGAATATGGCTACACCTTC
TRBJ2-1 . TRBD2 TRBV6-1 CASIRGLDYNEQFF TGTGCCAGCATCCGGGGACTAGACTACAATGAGCAGTTCTTC
TRBJ2-7 few . TRBV10-2 CASGREGYEQYF TGCGCCAGCGGGCGGGAAGGGTACGAGCAGTACTTC
TRBJ1-1 . . TRBV11-2 CASSLVGREAFF TGTGCCAGCAGCTTAGTTGGGCGTGAAGCTTTCTTT
TRBJ2-3 . . TRBV18 CASSPTQGPTDTQYF TGTGCCAGCTCACCGACCCAGGGGCCTACAGATACGCAGTATTTT
TRBJ1-5 medium-sized TRBD1 TRBV30 CAWSRGTGGYSNQPQHF TGTGCCTGGAGTCGGGGGACAGGAGGTTATAGCAATCAGCCCCAGCATTTT
TRBJ2-1 . . TRBV5-4 CASSLAGVPSSYNEQFF TGTGCCAGCAGCTTGGCTGGAGTCCCGAGCTCCTACAATGAGCAGTTCTTC
TRBJ2-7 . . TRBV14 CASSLMTGSYEQYF TGTGCCAGCAGCCTTATGACAGGTTCCTACGAGCAGTACTTC
TRBJ2-7 . TRBD1 TRBV14 CASNQGTGHTYEQYF TGTGCCAGCAACCAAGGGACAGGTCACACCTACGAGCAGTACTTC
TRBJ1-5 . . TRBV25-1 CASSVGGEEQPQHF TGTGCCAGCAGTGTCGGGGGGGAGGAACAGCCCCAGCATTTT
TRBJ2-6 . . TRBV6-5 CASSYQGTGANVLTF TGTGCCAGCAGTTACCAGGGGACTGGGGCCAACGTCCTGACTTTC
TRBJ1-5 . . TRBV6-6 CASKVFGGTEHF TGTGCCAGCAAGGTGTTCGGAGGGACTGAGCATTTT
TRBJ2-2 . . TRBV11-2 CASSLTGNTGELFF TGTGCCAGCAGCTTGACAGGGAACACCGGGGAGCTGTTTTTT
TRBJ1-5 . . TRBV12-5 CASGRQGDQPQHF TGTGCTAGTGGTCGTCAGGGTGATCAGCCCCAGCATTTT
TRBJ2-5 . TRBD2 TRBV9 CASSPRGGRETQYF TGTGCCAGCAGCCCTCGGGGAGGGCGAGAGACCCAGTACTTC
TRBJ2-1 . TRBD2 TRBV29-1 CSALLAGEGEQFF TGCAGCGCTTTACTAGCGGGAGAAGGTGAGCAGTTCTTC
TRBJ2-4 . . TRBV28 CASSLYRLEAKNIQYF TGTGCCAGCAGTCTCTACCGACTGGAAGCCAAAAACATTCAGTACTTC
TRBJ2-6 few . TRBV5-1 CASSLGQFFTGANVLTF TGCGCCAGCAGCCTAGGACAATTCTTCACTGGGGCCAACGTCCTGACTTTC
TRBJ2-1 . . TRBV5-1 CASSLGGTFNEQFF TGCGCCAGCAGCTTGGGAGGTACTTTCAATGAGCAGTTCTTC
TRBJ1-5 few . TRBV30 CAWSSRQGFSSNQPQHF TGTGCCTGGAGTTCCAGGCAAGGTTTTAGTAGCAATCAGCCCCAGCATTTT
TRBJ1-2 . . TRBV5-1 CASSLSRVGSYGYTF TGCGCCAGCAGCCTCTCCCGGGTAGGGAGCTATGGCTACACCTTC
TRBJ2-7 . . TRBV29-1 CSVRDFLYEQYF TGCAGCGTGAGGGACTTTCTCTACGAGCAGTACTTC
TRBJ2-7 once . TRBV7-6 CASSPGLPLSEQYF TGTGCCAGCAGCCCGGGACTCCCCCTCTCCGAGCAGTACTTC
TRBJ1-1 . . TRBV9 CASSVEPSGNTEAFF TGTGCCAGCAGCGTAGAACCATCGGGGAACACTGAAGCTTTCTTT
TRBJ2-7 . TRBD2 TRBV5-1 CASSPRGSGAKGEQYF TGCGCCAGCAGCCCGCGAGGGAGCGGGGCCAAGGGGGAGCAGTACTTC
TRBJ2-5 . . TRBV29-1 CSVGRDSEAQYF TGCAGCGTTGGGCGGGACTCCGAGGCCCAGTACTTC
TRBJ1-1 few TRBD1 TRBV6-1 CASSAPGQGKRNTEAFF TGTGCCAGCAGTGCTCCGGGACAGGGGAAGAGGAACACTGAAGCTTTCTTT
TRBJ2-5 . TRBD1 TRBV7-6 CASSLLGQGAQETQYF TGTGCCAGCAGCTTACTGGGACAGGGGGCCCAAGAGACCCAGTACTTC
TRBJ2-5 . . TRBV5-4 CASSFGTAATQYF TGTGCCAGCAGCTTTGGAACTGCGGCGACCCAGTACTTC
TRBJ2-5 once . TRBV21-1 CATTLAGAEETQYF TGTGCCACCACACTAGCGGGAGCCGAAGAGACCCAGTACTTC
TRBJ2-1 . . TRBV7-8 CASSLDWEDEQFF TGTGCCAGCAGCTTAGACTGGGAGGATGAGCAGTTCTTC
TRBJ1-2 few . TRBV5-4 CASSPGGPNYGYTF TGTGCCAGCAGCCCGGGGGGGCCTAACTATGGCTACACCTTC
TRBJ2-1 . TRBD2 TRBV27 CASTPRTSGRVPYNEQFF TGTGCCAGCACCCCTCGGACTAGCGGGAGGGTCCCCTACAATGAGCAGTTCTTC
TRBJ2-1 . TRBD2 TRBV15 CATSRDLAGGSVSYNEQFF TGTGCCACCAGCAGAGATCTAGCGGGAGGCTCCGTCTCCTACAATGAGCAGTTCTTC
TRBJ1-1 once . TRBV7-6 CASSLAPGQNTEAFF TGTGCCAGCAGCTTAGCTCCGGGACAGAACACTGAAGCTTTCTTT